This T cell receptor (beta chain) derives from a study of control samples from healthy donors and cancer patients. The J segment lost 4 bases and the V segment lost 2 bases, leaving 2 bases of the junction unmatched. Germline V gives CDR1 MGHDK, CDR2 SYGVNS. The CDR3 loop spans 14 amino acids. The protocol was immunoSEQ multiplex PCR, while the TCRdb copy is restricted to in-frame clones and leaves out a portion. The sample lists about 94,000 clones, less than 95% occurring once. The sequencing input was blood. The clonotype was recovered from a woman between 18 and 29 years old in good health. The genes are TRBV25-1 and TRBJ2-7, with 10 bases matching TRBD1. The CDR3 bases are TGTGCCAGCAGTGAAGGGACAGGGGTTTACGAGCAGTACTTC. It encodes CASSEGTGVYEQYF.